Listed below are T cell receptor beta chains from one sample, sequenced in a study of blood T cell repertoires in COVID-19. Data came from immunoSEQ multiplex PCR; TCRdb stores just in-frame clones and leaves some out. The data contain fewer than 650,000 clones, roughly nine tenths of them singletons. The source material was peripheral blood. These receptors originate from a woman in her 50s with COVID-19, enrolled during active disease. The CDR3 runs from the conserved cysteine through the conserved F or W. The D gene is left open where the match is weak. Clone size is given for some rows only: seen once, a few or many times, or a class if the clone is expanded.

TRBV29-1	TRBJ1-2	14	once	TRBD1	TGCAGCGTTGAAGATAGACAGGGCTTCTATGGCTACACCTTC	CSVEDRQGFYGYTF
TRBV7-9	TRBJ1-2	17	.	TRBD1	TGTGCCAGCAGCTCCGGGACAGGGGGCCCTCGCAGAGAAGGCTACACCTTC	CASSSGTGGPRREGYTF
TRBV5-1	TRBJ2-3	11	.	.	TGCGCCAGCAGCTTGGGGCACACGCAGTATTTT	CASSLGHTQYF
TRBV12-3/TRBV12-4	TRBJ1-1	13	.	.	TGTGCCAGCAGTTTAACCGTAGTCACTGAAGCTTTCTTT	CASSLTVVTEAFF
TRBV18	TRBJ1-6	13	.	.	TGTGCCAGCTCACCCACACGGGATTCACCCCTCCACTTT	CASSPTRDSPLHF
TRBV28	TRBJ1-4	16	.	TRBD1	TGTGCCAGCAGTTCCCGGGACAGGGGGGCCGGTGAAAAACTGTTTTTT	CASSSRDRGAGEKLFF
TRBV27	TRBJ2-3	13	.	.	TGTGCCAGCAGTTTATCACCCCACAATGGGCAGTATTTT	CASSLSPHNGQYF
TRBV5-6	TRBJ1-1	17	once	.	TGTGCCAGCAGCCCAAAGGGAGGGGGACTCATGAACACTGAAGCTTTCTTT	CASSPKGGGLMNTEAFF
TRBV5-1	TRBJ2-7	14	.	TRBD1	TGCGCCAGCAGAGGGACAGCAATTTCCTACGAGCAGTACTTC	CASRGTAISYEQYF
TRBV24-1	TRBJ1-2	15	.	TRBD1	TGTGCCACCAGTGATTTTGACAGGGAGGTGAGCGGCTACACCTTC	CATSDFDREVSGYTF
TRBV19	TRBJ1-2	12	.	.	TGTGCCAGTAGTATTTCTATCTATGGCTACACCTTC	CASSISIYGYTF
TRBV24-1	TRBJ2-7	15	.	TRBD1	TGTGCCACCAGTGATGGGATGGGACAGACCTACGAGCAGTACTTC	CATSDGMGQTYEQYF
TRBV24-1	TRBJ2-1	15	.	TRBD2	TGTGCCACCAGTGATGGCGGGGGGGCCGGCGGTGAGCAGTTCTTC	CATSDGGGAGGEQFF
TRBV6-5	TRBJ1-4	14	.	.	TGTGCCAGCAGGAAGCAGGGAGGAAATGAAAAACTGTTTTTT	CASRKQGGNEKLFF
TRBV30	TRBJ1-1	14	.	.	TGTGCCTGGAGTGTAATCCCGGTGAACACTGAAGCTTTCTTT	CAWSVIPVNTEAFF
TRBV5-1	TRBJ2-3	15	.	TRBD2	TGCGCCAGCAGCGTCCTAGCGGGTGGCACAGATACGCAGTATTTT	CASSVLAGGTDTQYF
TRBV9	TRBJ1-3	14	.	.	TGTGCCAGCGGAGGCTCCAAATCTGGAAACACCATATATTTT	CASGGSKSGNTIYF
TRBV5-5	TRBJ1-6	17	.	.	TGTGCCAGCAGCTTGGACAGTGTTTCCCCCTATAATTCACCCCTCCACTTT	CASSLDSVSPYNSPLHF
TRBV6-5	TRBJ1-5	13	.	.	TGTGCCAGCAGTTACAATAAAAATCAGCCCCAGCATTTT	CASSYNKNQPQHF
TRBV9	TRBJ1-2	15	.	TRBD1	TGTGCCAGCAGCGAGAGCCCCCGGGACAGCTATGGCTACACCTTC	CASSESPRDSYGYTF
TRBV3-1/TRBV3-2	TRBJ2-5	16	.	.	TGTGCCAGCAGCCGCCCTCTAGCCCTAACACCAGAGACCCAGTACTTC	CASSRPLALTPETQYF
TRBV7-4	TRBJ2-7	15	.	TRBD1	TGTGCCAGCAGCTCTAGGGGACAGGGCCCCTACGAGCAGTACTTC	CASSSRGQGPYEQYF
TRBV28	TRBJ1-2	12	.	.	TGTGCCAGCAGTTTGCCAGGGGTCGGCTACACCTTC	CASSLPGVGYTF
TRBV5-1	TRBJ1-4	15	.	.	TGCGCCAGCAGCTTTGAGGGAACGCCTAATGAAAAACTGTTTTTT	CASSFEGTPNEKLFF
TRBV13	TRBJ2-7	13	.	.	TGTGCCAGCAGCTTAGGTCCCATCTACGAGCAGTACTTC	CASSLGPIYEQYF
TRBV24-1	TRBJ1-2	12	once	.	TGTGCCACCAGTGAAGGAGGTTATGGCTACACCTTC	CATSEGGYGYTF
TRBV27	TRBJ1-2	14	.	TRBD1	TGTGCCAGCAGCCCGGGGACAGTCAACTATGGCTACACCTTC	CASSPGTVNYGYTF
TRBV7-2	TRBJ2-7	18	.	TRBD2	TGTGCCAGCAGCCTTTTCGGACTAGCGGGGGGCTCGCCCTACGAGCAGTACTTC	CASSLFGLAGGSPYEQYF
TRBV28	TRBJ2-3	14	.	TRBD2	TGTGCCAGCAGTTTAGGTGGGAGGGGAGATACGCAGTATTTT	CASSLGGRGDTQYF
TRBV10-3	TRBJ1-6	14	.	.	TGTGCCATCAGGGGGGCCCGCAGAGATTCACCCCTCCACTTT	CAIRGARRDSPLHF
TRBV11-3	TRBJ1-1	16	.	TRBD1	TGTGCCAGCAGCTTAGGATCGGGACAGGGGGCAGCTGAAGCTTTCTTT	CASSLGSGQGAAEAFF
TRBV5-1	TRBJ1-1	13	.	.	TGCGCCAGCAGCTCCGCGACACTTTCTGAAGCTTTCTTT	CASSSATLSEAFF
TRBV2	TRBJ1-2	14	.	.	TGTGCCAGCAGTGACCAGGGGTCGAACTATGGCTACACCTTC	CASSDQGSNYGYTF
TRBV28	TRBJ1-2	15	once	.	TGTGCCAGCAGTTTCGCAGGCTCGACTAACTATGGCTACACCTTC	CASSFAGSTNYGYTF
TRBV5-8	TRBJ1-5	14	.	.	TGTGCCAGCGCTATGGGGAGGGAGGTTCAGCCCCAGCATTTT	CASAMGREVQPQHF
TRBV6-1	TRBJ1-2	14	.	.	TGTGCCAGCAGTGAAGGGGCTGATATTTACGGCTACACCTTC	CASSEGADIYGYTF
TRBV7-9	TRBJ1-5	17	once	.	TGTGCCAGCAGCTGGGATCGGGGGGGACTTTCGGGTCAGCCCCAGCATTTT	CASSWDRGGLSGQPQHF
TRBV30	TRBJ1-5	15	.	.	TGTGCCTGGAGTTCGGGGGAATTCGGTGGTCAGCCCCAGCATTTT	CAWSSGEFGGQPQHF
TRBV5-1	TRBJ1-3	14	few	TRBD1	TGCGCCAGCAAGGGACAGGCCTCTGGAAACACCATATATTTT	CASKGQASGNTIYF
TRBV4-1	TRBJ2-1	15	.	.	TGCGCCAGCAGCCAACAGCGTCTCTCCTACAATGAGCAGTTCTTC	CASSQQRLSYNEQFF
TRBV5-1	TRBJ1-1	14	.	.	TGCGCCAGCAGCTTGTCGCGGGGGAACACTGAAGCTTTCTTT	CASSLSRGNTEAFF
TRBV7-9	TRBJ1-4	17	.	.	TGTGCCAGCAGCTGGGTCACTACGCAGGGAGGAAGTGAAAAACTGTTTTTT	CASSWVTTQGGSEKLFF